Below, 27 T cell receptor beta chains from the same sample are listed, as sequenced in a study of cytomegalovirus exposure and HLA in healthy donors. The study ran its PCR with 60 Vbeta and 13 Jbeta primers. Measured with immunoSEQ multiplex PCR; TCRdb has only the in-frame clones, and not every one. The sample carries 150,000 to 200,000 clones, roughly 79% recorded once. The sequenced sample consisted of PBMCs. Receptors were obtained from a woman between 40 and 55 years old in good health and CMV-seronegative.

The J gene is TRBJ2-3, the V gene TRBV6-5; 12 positions match TRBD1. Losses at the gene ends were 7 bases for V and 4 bases for J; bases not matched to a gene: 6. The CDR3 loop spans 15 amino acids. CDR1 and CDR2 (germline): MNHEY, SVGAGI. The CDR3 loop reads CASTARDRGPDTQYF. The CDR3 DNA reads as TGTGCCAGCACAGCCCGGGACAGGGGGCCAGATACGCAGTATTTT.

This clone appeared once. This chain uses TRBV5-6 with TRBJ2-1; D not resolved. Trimming left V 2 bases short and J 4 bases short, with 4 bases between. Germline V lookup: CDR1 SGHDT, CDR2 YYEEEE. The CDR3 contains 12 residues. The CDR3 sequence: CASSFPYNEQFF. CDR3 nucleotide sequence: TGTGCCAGCAGCTTTCCGTACAATGAGCAGTTCTTC.

This clone was seen only once. This chain uses TRBV5-1 with TRBJ2-2, with TRBD1 identical over 7 bases. The CDR3 is 16 amino acids. The germline V gene encodes CDR1 SGHRS and CDR2 YFSETQ. Trimming at V came to 6 bases and at J to 5 bases, leaving 13 bases not matched to a gene. CDR3 in DNA: TGCGCCAGCACCCCTTTCCCGGGACAGCCAACCGGGGAGCTGTTTTTT. Translating it yields CASTPFPGQPTGELFF.

Only a few counts were recorded for this clone. The genes are TRBV9 and TRBJ2-7; 12 nucleotides line up with TRBD2. The CDR3 extends over 14 amino acids. CDR1 SGDLS and CDR2 YYNGEE come from the germline V gene. After removal of 3 bases from V and 5 bases from J, the junction contained 3 bases not matched to a gene. For the CDR3, the DNA is TGTGCCAGCAGCGCCAGACTAGCGGGAGACGAGCAGTACTTC. This codes for CASSARLAGDEQYF.

The gene calls are TRBV6-5 and TRBJ2-7, with TRBD2 as a possible D gene (6 bases). The ends were cut back, 3 bases at V and 4 bases at J, with 13 bases in the middle. Germline V gives CDR1 MNHEY, CDR2 SVGAGI. This CDR3 region has 14 residues. This CDR3 is CASSYVAGRYEQYF. The CDR3 region has the DNA TGTGCCAGCAGTTATGTGGCAGGGAGGTACGAGCAGTACTTC.

This chain's CDR3 is CASSWISGGHNEQFF. In nucleotides, the CDR3 is TGTGCCAGCAGTTGGATCTCGGGAGGTCACAATGAGCAGTTCTTC. The chain carries TRBV6-5 and TRBJ2-1, with 7 bases identical to TRBD2. Germline V CDR1 and CDR2: MNHEY, SVGAGI. This CDR3 is 15 amino acids long. V gave up 4 bases and J gave up 5 bases; unmatched junction bases: 8.

The V gene is TRBV2, the J gene TRBJ2-7, with a tentative D call TRBD1 (6 bases). CDR1 is SNHLY, CDR2 FYNNEI, per germline. V gave up 5 bases and J gave up 7 bases, with 9 bases separating them. The CDR3 contains 11 residues. CDR3 sequence: CASSMGTEQYF. DNA of the CDR3: TGTGCCAGCAGTATGGGGACAGAGCAGTACTTC.

This sequence joins TRBV6-5 and TRBJ2-3, with 8 bases identical to TRBD1. J was trimmed by 3 bases and V by 6 bases; bases with no gene match: 2. The CDR3 runs to 13 residues. Germline V gene data show CDR1 as MNHEY and CDR2 as SVGAGI. The CDR3 spells CASSRTGTDTQYF. CDR3 bases: TGTGCCAGCAGCCGGACAGGGACAGATACGCAGTATTTT.

This sequence joins TRBV13 and TRBJ2-7; 7 nucleotides agree with TRBD1. There are 15 residues in the CDR3. CDR1 and CDR2 from the germline V gene are PRHDT and FYEKMQ (reference sequence). V was clipped by 3 bases and J by 5 bases; unmatched bases: 10. CDR3 loop: CASSFSGTEVHEQYF. The CDR3 coding sequence is TGTGCCAGCAGCTTTTCCGGGACAGAGGTCCACGAGCAGTACTTC.

The V and J genes are TRBV7-9 and TRBJ1-2; tentative D call: TRBD1 (5 bases). The CDR3 covers 13 residues. V was clipped by 5 bases and J by 4 bases, with 11 bases between them. Germline V lookup: CDR1 SEHNR, CDR2 FQNEAQ (reference sequence). The CDR3 DNA follows: TGTGCCAGCAGCAACTCCGGGGGCTATGGCTACACCTTC. It encodes CASSNSGGYGYTF.

A few counts support this clone. The chain couples TRBV7-6 to TRBJ2-2, with TRBD2 identical over 14 bases. J was trimmed by 6 bases and V by 2 bases; bases with no gene match: 5. Germline V gives CDR1 SGHVS, CDR2 FNYEAQ. The CDR3 contains 17 residues. The DNA for the CDR3 is TGTGCCAGCAGCTTATATCGGACTAGCGGGAGGTCCGGGGAGCTGTTTTTT. It codes for CASSLYRTSGRSGELFF.

This clone was recorded once. This chain links TRBV11-3 with TRBJ2-7; TRBD1 might be the D (6 bases). Trimming removed 3 bases at V and 4 bases at J, with 7 bases between. Per the germline V gene, CDR1 is SGHNT and CDR2 is YENEEA. CDR3 length: 12 amino acids. The CDR3 DNA follows: TGTGCCAGCAGCTTGACAGGATACGAGCAGTACTTC. Amino acids: CASSLTGYEQYF.

The rearrangement joins TRBV4-1 to TRBJ2-5; D uncertain. The CDR3 covers 15 residues. Germline loops: CDR1 MGHRA, CDR2 YSYEKL. Trimming cost V 3 bases and J 0 bases, with 11 bases left between them. CDR3 bases: TGCGCCAGCAGCCACACCGCGGTGTACCAAGAGACCCAGTACTTC. Translated: CASSHTAVYQETQYF.

This clone came up a few times. The CDR3 region is CASSLRIIDPRIAEAFF. The CDR3 DNA is TGTGCCAGCAGTCTACGTATAATAGACCCGAGGATCGCTGAAGCTTTCTTT. The chain has TRBV28 and TRBJ1-1, with D unresolved. CDR3 length equals 17 residues. Trimming stripped 5 bases from V and 6 bases from J, with 25 bases between. CDR1 is MDHEN and CDR2 is SYDVKM in the germline V gene.

V gene TRBV29-1 combines with J gene TRBJ2-3; TRBD1 aligns across 7 bases. The CDR3 consists of 15 residues. V was clipped by 3 bases and J by 2 bases; unmatched bases: 8. Germline CDR1 reads SQVTM; CDR2 reads ANQGSEA. The CDR3 DNA reads as TGCAGCGTTGAGGACCGGACAGGATACACAGATACGCAGTATTTT. Translating it yields CSVEDRTGYTDTQYF.

The chain combines TRBV30 with TRBJ1-1; D remains unclear. The CDR3 totals 13 residues. V was cut by 5 bases and J by 6 bases, with 16 bases left in between. Looked up from germline, CDR1 is GTSNPN and CDR2 is SVGIG (reference sequence). CDR3 in amino acids: CAWGGNGVAEAFF. CDR3 DNA sequence: TGTGCCTGGGGAGGGAATGGAGTAGCTGAAGCTTTCTTT.

The V and J genes are TRBV5-1 and TRBJ2-5; 7 bases map to TRBD2. Germline loops: CDR1 SGHRS, CDR2 YFSETQ. After removal of 5 bases from V and 4 bases from J, the junction contained 11 bases not matched to a gene. There are 15 residues in the CDR3. The CDR3 DNA sequence: TGCGCCAGCAGTCGAAGTCCGGGGGGTCTAGAGACCCAGTACTTC. Residues: CASSRSPGGLETQYF.

V and J are TRBV2 and TRBJ1-4, with 9 bases fitting TRBD1. V gave up 6 bases and J gave up 8 bases; unmatched junction bases: 10. The germline V gene encodes CDR1 SNHLY and CDR2 FYNNEI. The CDR3 covers 15 residues. The CDR3 spells CASRLSQGAGEKLFF. CDR3 nucleotides: TGTGCCAGCAGACTCTCACAGGGGGCTGGAGAAAAACTGTTTTTT.

Comment on this clone: One junction end does not reproduce the germline sequence, and a read error may be involved. This rearrangement joins TRBV10-3 to TRBJ1-1; 11 nucleotides agree with TRBD1. Germline lookup yields CDR1 ENHRY and CDR2 SYGVKD. The CDR3 consists of 13 residues. The CDR3 protein is CAIRDRGLAEDFF. The CDR3 coding sequence is TGTGCCATCAGGGACAGGGGGCTGGCTGAAGATTTCTTT.

This clone was detected only once. The rearrangement uses TRBV2 and TRBJ2-1; TRBD1 aligns across 9 bases. With 7 bases clipped from V and 0 bases from J, the junction kept 4 bases outside the gene matches. Germline V CDR1 and CDR2: SNHLY, FYNNEI. The CDR3 runs 15 residues. The CDR3 sequence is CASTQDRGSYNEQFF. As DNA, the CDR3 is TGTGCCAGCACCCAGGACAGGGGCTCCTACAATGAGCAGTTCTTC.

The chain uses TRBV27 and TRBJ1-1; 7 positions agree with TRBD1. The V segment lost 4 bases and the J segment 5 bases; nucleotides outside the gene matches: 7. The CDR3 is made up of 14 amino acids. Per germline, CDR1 MNHEY and CDR2 SMNVEV (reference sequence). CDR3 DNA sequence: TGTGCCAGCAGTTATCGACAGGGTGGGACTGAAGCTTTCTTT. It yields the protein CASSYRQGGTEAFF.

V is TRBV29-1 and J is TRBJ1-2; 8 bases are a match to TRBD1. Germline V lookup: CDR1 SQVTM, CDR2 ANQGSEA. V lost 4 bases, J lost 5 bases, and 9 bases stayed unmatched. The CDR3 extends over 14 amino acids. The DNA of the CDR3 is TGCAGCGTTGCCCCGGGACAGGCAGGGTATGGCTACACCTTC. It specifies CSVAPGQAGYGYTF.

V is TRBV2 and J is TRBJ1-1, with 7 bases matching TRBD1. V was clipped by 6 bases and J by 1 base; unmatched bases: 5. Germline V gene sequence: CDR1 SNHLY, CDR2 FYNNEI. The CDR3 totals 14 residues. For the CDR3, the DNA is TGTGCCAGCAGACGGGGACAGACGAACACTGAAGCTTTCTTT. Translation: CASRRGQTNTEAFF.

V gene TRBV9 combines with J gene TRBJ2-3, with D maybe TRBD2 (5 bases). Germline lookup yields CDR1 SGDLS and CDR2 YYNGEE. V was pared by 4 bases and J by 2 bases, with 14 bases between. CDR3 length equals 15 residues. The CDR3 bases are TGTGCCAGCAGCCTCCGGGGAACTAACACAGATACGCAGTATTTT. This translates into CASSLRGTNTDTQYF.

The rearrangement joins TRBV6-1 to TRBJ2-7, with D possibly matching TRBD1 (6 bases). The CDR3 consists of 14 residues. Trimming removed 6 bases at V and 1 base at J, with 13 bases between. From germline, CDR1 is MNHNS and CDR2 SASEGT. DNA of the CDR3: TGTGCCAGCAGCGCGCTACAGGGTTCCTACGAGCAGTACTTC. This gives the protein CASSALQGSYEQYF.

This sequence joins TRBV2 and TRBJ2-7, with 14 bases identical to TRBD2. The CDR3 runs 18 residues. V gave up 6 bases and J gave up 3 bases; unmatched junction bases: 13. Germline loops: CDR1 SNHLY, CDR2 FYNNEI. The CDR3 sequence: CASRAGTSGGRGYYEQYF. The CDR3 coding sequence is TGTGCCAGCAGGGCCGGGACTAGCGGGGGAAGGGGGTACTACGAGCAGTACTTC.

This rearrangement joins TRBV7-9 to TRBJ1-4, with 8 bases fitting TRBD1. The J segment lost 5 bases and the V segment lost 3 bases, leaving 2 bases of the junction unmatched. Looked up from germline, CDR1 is SEHNR and CDR2 is FQNEAQ (reference sequence). CDR3 length: 14 residues. CDR3 in DNA: TGTGCCAGCAGCTTTGACAGGGGCAATGAAAAACTGTTTTTT. This sequence encodes CASSFDRGNEKLFF. The variable domain in full, with the rest retrieved from reference TRBV7-9 and TRBJ1-4, is DTGVSQNPRHKITKRGQNVTFRCDPISEHNRLYWYRQTLGQGPEFLTYFQNEAQLEKSRLLSDRFSAERPKGSFSTLEIQRTEQGDSAMYLCASSFDRGNEKLFFGSGTQLSVL.